This T cell receptor (beta chain) was identified in a study of blood T cell repertoires in COVID-19. Sequencing used immunoSEQ multiplex PCR; TCRdb keeps in-frame clones, though not all of them. Of approximately 270,000 clones in the sample, 80% to 90% were seen once. Germline V gene sequence: CDR1 MDHEN, CDR2 SYDVKM. V gave up 3 bases and J gave up 4 bases, with 7 bases separating them. CDR3 length: 13 residues. The chain links TRBV28 to TRBJ1-3; perhaps TRBD1 as D (6 bases). This receptor was taken from a man older than 75 with acute or convalescent COVID-19. Sequenced input: peripheral blood. In DNA, the CDR3 is TGTGCCAGCAGTTTCAGGGGCGGAAACACCATATATTTT. Translated, it gives CASSFRGGNTIYF. The full variable domain, completed using reference TRBV28 and TRBJ1-3, is DVKVTQSSRYLVKRTGEKVFLECVQDMDHENMFWYRQDPGLGLRLIYFSYDVKMKEKGDIPEGYSVSREKKERFSLILESASTNQTSMYLCASSFRGGNTIYFGEGSWLTVV.